The 6 T cell receptor beta chains below were found in one sample sequenced in a study of T cells in Graves' hyperthyroidism and ophthalmopathy. There were TCR beta CDR3 regions amplified from RNA transcripts. The study used the HTBI primer set for a first-round RT-PCR of the TCR CDR3. TCRdb recomputed calls from the multiplex PCR reads with MiXCR, one row per CDR3 protein. The sample lists hundreds of thousands of distinct CDR3 sequences, 46% seen once, with nearly 8.5% in the top ten. The sample consisted of peripheral blood or thyroid tissue (not recorded which). The receptors were gathered from a young woman with Graves' hyperthyroidism.

There are a few counts of this clonotype. The chain couples TRBV19 to TRBJ2-7; TRBD1 or TRBD2 may be the D gene (7 bases each). The CDR3 consists of 14 residues. V dropped 6 bases and J dropped 5 bases, with 17 bases sitting between them. The germline gives CDR1 LNHDA, CDR2 SQIVND (reference sequence). The CDR3 region is CASSPGGDGNEQYF. The CDR3 region has the DNA TGTGCCAGTAGCCCAGGGGGGGATGGGAACGAGCAGTACTTC.

This clonotype was counted between two and nine times. The rearrangement links TRBV7-2 to TRBJ2-7, with TRBD1 matching 8 bases. Trimming cost V 4 bases and J 3 bases; bases outside gene matches: 5. The germline CDR1 and CDR2 sequences are SGHTA and FQGNSA. The CDR3 runs 14 residues. The DNA for the CDR3 is TGTGCCAGCAGCTACAACAGGGGGGACTACGAGCAGTACTTC. As protein: CASSYNRGDYEQYF.

This clonotype showed up just a few times. The rearrangement links TRBV7-2 to TRBJ2-5, with no clear D. CDR3 length: 14 amino acids. V lost 3 bases, J lost 0 bases, and 8 bases lay in between. Per germline, CDR1 SGHTA and CDR2 FQGNSA. The CDR3 bases are TGTGCCAGCAGCTTGGTCGCCGACCAAGAGACCCAGTACTTC. Amino acids: CASSLVADQETQYF. Based on the CDR3 plus reference TRBV7-2 and TRBJ2-5, the full variable domain is GAGVSQSPSNKVTEKGKDVELRCDPISGHTALYWYRQSLGQGLEFLIYFQGNSAPDKSGLPSDRFSAERTGGSVSTLTIQRTQQEDSAVYLCASSLVADQETQYFGPGTRLLVL.

This chain joins TRBV29-1 and TRBJ1-2; perhaps TRBD1 as D (6 bases). The germline V gene has CDR1 SQVTM and CDR2 ANQGSEA. Trimming stripped 3 bases from V and 3 bases from J, with 11 bases between. The CDR3 consists of 13 residues. The CDR3 spells CSVDTGIDYGYTF. The CDR3 nucleotides are TGCAGCGTTGACACAGGGATCGACTATGGCTACACCTTC. The full variable domain, completed using reference TRBV29-1 and TRBJ1-2, is SAVISQKPSRDICQRGTSLTIQCQVDSQVTMMFWYRQQPGQSLTLIATANQGSEATYESGFVIDKFPISRPNLTFSTLTVSNMSPEDSSIYLCSVDTGIDYGYTFGSGTRLTVV.

The rearrangement links TRBV24-1 to TRBJ2-3; possibly TRBD1 for D (5 bases). The CDR3 has 14 residues. V was pared by 3 bases and J by 5 bases, with 11 bases between. The germline V gene encodes CDR1 KGHDR and CDR2 SFDVKD. CDR3 coding DNA: TGTGCCACCAGTGATCCTACAGGAAAAGATACGCAGTATTTT. Translation: CATSDPTGKDTQYF.

This chain links TRBV2 with TRBJ1-6; 11 positions agree with TRBD1. The CDR3 length is 16 residues. V dropped 6 bases and J dropped 9; count of bases not matched to a gene: 10. Germline V gene sequence: CDR1 SNHLY, CDR2 FYNNEI. CDR3 residues: CASRDSGGQGASPLHF. CDR3 nucleotide sequence: TGTGCCAGCAGAGATTCCGGCGGACAGGGGGCTTCACCCCTCCACTTT. The full variable domain, its missing parts supplied by reference TRBV2 and TRBJ1-6, is EPEVTQTPSHQVTQMGQEVILRCVPISNHLYFYWYRQILGQKVEFLVSFYNNEISEKSEIFDDQFSVERPDGSNFTLKIRSTKLEDSAMYFCASRDSGGQGASPLHFGNGTRLTVT.